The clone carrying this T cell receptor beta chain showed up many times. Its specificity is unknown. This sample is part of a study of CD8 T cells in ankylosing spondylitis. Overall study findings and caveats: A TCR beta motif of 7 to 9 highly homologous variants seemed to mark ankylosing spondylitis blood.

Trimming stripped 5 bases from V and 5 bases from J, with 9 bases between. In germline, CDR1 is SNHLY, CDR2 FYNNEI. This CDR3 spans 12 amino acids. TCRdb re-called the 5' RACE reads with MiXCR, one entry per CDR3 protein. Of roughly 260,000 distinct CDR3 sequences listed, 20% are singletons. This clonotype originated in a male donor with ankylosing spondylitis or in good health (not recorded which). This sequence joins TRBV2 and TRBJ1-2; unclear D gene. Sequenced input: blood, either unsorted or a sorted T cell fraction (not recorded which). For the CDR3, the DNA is TGTGCCAGCAGTTCGGGAGTATATGGCTACACCTTC. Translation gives CASSSGVYGYTF.